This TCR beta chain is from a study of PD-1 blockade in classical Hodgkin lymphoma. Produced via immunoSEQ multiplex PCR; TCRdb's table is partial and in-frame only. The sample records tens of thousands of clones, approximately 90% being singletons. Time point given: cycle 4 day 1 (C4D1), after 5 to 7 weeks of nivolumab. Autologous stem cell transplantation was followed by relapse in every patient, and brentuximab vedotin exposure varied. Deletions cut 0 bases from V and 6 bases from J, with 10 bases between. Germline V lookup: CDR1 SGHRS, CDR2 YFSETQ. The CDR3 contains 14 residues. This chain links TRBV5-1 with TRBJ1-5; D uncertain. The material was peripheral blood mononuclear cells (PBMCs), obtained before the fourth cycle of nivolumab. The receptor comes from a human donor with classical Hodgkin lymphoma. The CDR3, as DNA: TGCGCCAGCAGCTTGGCGGCAGGAACTCAGCCCCAGCATTTT. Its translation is CASSLAAGTQPQHF.